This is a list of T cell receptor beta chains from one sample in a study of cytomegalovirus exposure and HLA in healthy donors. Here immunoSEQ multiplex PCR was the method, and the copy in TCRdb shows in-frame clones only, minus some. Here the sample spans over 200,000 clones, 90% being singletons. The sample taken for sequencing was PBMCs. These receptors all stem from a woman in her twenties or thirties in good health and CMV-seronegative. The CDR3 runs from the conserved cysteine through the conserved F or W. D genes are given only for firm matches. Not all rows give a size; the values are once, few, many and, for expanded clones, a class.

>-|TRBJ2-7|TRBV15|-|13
TGTGCCACCAGCGGGGGACCGTCGGGCGAGCAGTACTTC
CATSGGPSGEQYF
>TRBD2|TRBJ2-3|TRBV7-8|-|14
TGTGCCAGCAGCTTAGGGGGGAGGGCAGATACGCAGTATTTT
CASSLGGRADTQYF
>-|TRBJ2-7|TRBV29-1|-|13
TGCAGCGTTGAAGTTAGGGGCTCCTACGAGCAGTACTTC
CSVEVRGSYEQYF
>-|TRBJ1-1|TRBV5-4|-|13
TGTGCCAGCAGCTGGGACCGGGGCACTGAAGCTTTCTTT
CASSWDRGTEAFF
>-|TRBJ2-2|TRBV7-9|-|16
TGTGCCAGCAGCTTAAGTAGTAGAGTAAGGACCGGGGAGCTGTTTTTT
CASSLSSRVRTGELFF
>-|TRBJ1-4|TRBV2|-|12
TGTGCCAGCCAGGGACAAGGTGAAAAACTGTTTTTT
CASQGQGEKLFF
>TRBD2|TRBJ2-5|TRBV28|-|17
TGTGCCAGCAGACCTACAGTAGCGGGAGCATACCAAGAGACCCAGTACTTC
CASRPTVAGAYQETQYF
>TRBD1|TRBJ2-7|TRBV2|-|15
TGTGCCAGCAGTGAGGGTGGGACAGGGGGCGAAGAGCAGTACTTC
CASSEGGTGGEEQYF
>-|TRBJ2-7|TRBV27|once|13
TGTGCCAGCAGTTTATCGGGAGGTTACGAGCAGTACTTC
CASSLSGGYEQYF
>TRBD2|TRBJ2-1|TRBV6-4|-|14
TGTGCCAGCAAACGGGAGGAGAATTTCAATGAGCAGTTCTTC
CASKREENFNEQFF
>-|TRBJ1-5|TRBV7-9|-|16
TGTGCCAGCAGCTTAGTATCCGGGAATAGCAATCAGCCCCAGCATTTT
CASSLVSGNSNQPQHF
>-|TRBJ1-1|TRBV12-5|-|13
TGTGCTAGTGGTTTGGGTAGGGGCACTGAAGCTTTCTTT
CASGLGRGTEAFF
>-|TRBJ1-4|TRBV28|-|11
TGTGCCAGCAGCCGGTATGAAAAACTGTTTTTT
CASSRYEKLFF
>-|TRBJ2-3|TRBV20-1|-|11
TGCAGTGCTAGAGATCTAAATACGCAGTATTTT
CSARDLNTQYF
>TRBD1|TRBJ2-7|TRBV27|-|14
TGTGCCAGCAGTTCCAGGGACAGGGGTTACGAGCAGTACTTC
CASSSRDRGYEQYF
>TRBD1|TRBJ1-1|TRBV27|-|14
TGTGCCAGCAGTTTATTGGACAGGGTCACTGAAGCTTTCTTT
CASSLLDRVTEAFF
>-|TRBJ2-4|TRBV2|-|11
TGTGCCAGCATTAGAGGGAACATTCAGTACTTC
CASIRGNIQYF
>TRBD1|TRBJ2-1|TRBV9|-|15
TGTGCCAGCAGCGTGACAGGGGGTCCGTACAATGAGCAGTTCTTC
CASSVTGGPYNEQFF
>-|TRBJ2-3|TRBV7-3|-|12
TGTGCCAGCAGCTTTGTGGGGATTTCGCAGTATTTT
CASSFVGISQYF
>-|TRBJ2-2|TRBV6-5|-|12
TGTGCCAGCAGTTACTCGAACGGGGAGCTGTTTTTT
CASSYSNGELFF
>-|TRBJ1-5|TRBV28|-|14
TGTGCCAGCAGTTTCGGACCAAGCAATCAGCCCCAGCATTTT
CASSFGPSNQPQHF
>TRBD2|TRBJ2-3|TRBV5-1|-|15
TGCGCCAGCAGCTTCACTAGCGGGGCCACAGATACGCAGTATTTT
CASSFTSGATDTQYF
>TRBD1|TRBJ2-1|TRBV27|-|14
TGTGCCAGCAGCCACAGGGGTATTCACAATGAGCAGTTCTTC
CASSHRGIHNEQFF
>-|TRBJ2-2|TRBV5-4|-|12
TGTGCCAGCAGCTTGGAATCCGGGGAGCTGTTTTTT
CASSLESGELFF
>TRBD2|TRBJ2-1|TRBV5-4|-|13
TGTGCCAGCAGCTTCTCGGGGGGTAATGAGCAGTTCTTC
CASSFSGGNEQFF
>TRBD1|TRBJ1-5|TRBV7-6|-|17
TGTGCCAGCAGCTTAGGCACAGGGGGCCGAAGCAATCAGCCCCAGCATTTT
CASSLGTGGRSNQPQHF
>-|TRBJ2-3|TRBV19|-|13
TGTGCCAGTAGTATAGAAAATGGTGATACGCAGTATTTT
CASSIENGDTQYF